These 29 T cell receptor beta chains share one sample of origin, sequenced in a study of radiotherapy plus CTLA-4 blockade in lung cancer. Sequenced by immunoSEQ multiplex PCR; TCRdb stores in-frame clones only, minus some. This sample yields roughly 45,000 clones, of which around 63% are seen a single time; 18% belongs to the top ten. The material sequenced was peripheral blood, taken from a patient treated with radiotherapy plus ipilimumab. These receptors all stem from a human donor with non-small cell lung cancer who had a partial response to radiotherapy plus ipilimumab.

This chain links TRBV30 with TRBJ1-2; the D is unclear. Germline CDR1 GTSNPN, CDR2 SVGIG (reference sequence). This CDR3 is 13 amino acids long. V gave up 0 bases and J gave up 8 bases, with 13 bases separating them. CDR3 in DNA: TGTGCCTGGAGTGTAGGAGGCCGAGGGGGCTACACCTTC. It encodes CAWSVGGRGGYTF.

The chain combines TRBV4-2 with TRBJ2-2, with TRBD2 matching 9 bases. The CDR3 consists of 18 residues. Looked up from germline, CDR1 is LGHNA and CDR2 is YNFKEQ. V gave up 3 bases and J gave up 4 bases; unmatched junction bases: 12. CDR3 protein: CASSHQTGGGAVTGELFF. The CDR3 bases are TGTGCCAGCAGCCACCAGACTGGCGGGGGGGCAGTCACCGGGGAGCTGTTTTTT.

On this clone itself: Other nucleotide sequences in the sample specify the same CDR3. V gene TRBV5-5 combines with J gene TRBJ1-2, with 7 nucleotides matching TRBD1. The CDR3 extends over 14 amino acids. V trimming: 4 bases; J trimming: 2 bases; junction bases outside the gene matches: 5. Looked up from germline, CDR1 is SGHKS and CDR2 is YYEKEE (reference sequence). In DNA form, the CDR3 reads TGTGCCAGCAGCCTAACAGGGGCAAACTATGGCTACACCTTC. Translated: CASSLTGANYGYTF.

The chain combines TRBV12-5 with TRBJ1-2, with 7 nucleotides matching TRBD1. The germline gives CDR1 LGHNT, CDR2 FRNRAP. V shed 4 bases, J shed 5 bases, and the junction held 22 bases outside the gene matches. There are 19 residues in the CDR3. The CDR3 coding sequence is TGTGCTAGTGGTTCCGAGAGGGACAGATCTACCTCAGGCCGGTATGGCTACACCTTC. As protein: CASGSERDRSTSGRYGYTF.

This clone was seen only once. This sequence joins TRBV6-5 and TRBJ1-6; 8 nucleotides align to TRBD1. The CDR3 is 14 amino acids. Germline trimming cut 5 bases from V and 6 bases from J; bases unmatched to any gene: 3. CDR1 MNHEY and CDR2 SVGAGI come from the germline V gene. The CDR3 nucleotides read TGTGCCAGCAGTATGGACAGGGTTAATTCACCCCTCCACTTT. Translating gives CASSMDRVNSPLHF.

V gene TRBV29-1 combines with J gene TRBJ1-1; TRBD1 aligns across 7 bases. J lost 0 bases, V lost 6 bases, and 4 bases had no gene match. The CDR3 extends over 13 amino acids. Germline CDR1 SQVTM, CDR2 ANQGSEA. CDR3 bases: TGCAGCGTCCGACAGGGATTGAACACTGAAGCTTTCTTT. It yields the protein CSVRQGLNTEAFF.

V is TRBV9 and J is TRBJ1-1; possibly TRBD1 for D (6 bases). Trimming took 4 bases from V and 6 from J, leaving 16 bases between them. The CDR3 runs 14 residues. Germline V gene lookup returns CDR1 SGDLS and CDR2 YYNGEE. The chain's CDR3 is CASSRATGLAEAFF. The CDR3, as DNA: TGTGCCAGCAGCCGAGCGACAGGACTGGCTGAAGCTTTCTTT.

The table lists this clone with a few counts. This chain links TRBV19 with TRBJ1-3, with 7 bases aligning to TRBD1. V shed 7 bases and J 0 bases; nucleotides not matched to a gene: 9. This CDR3 region has 16 residues. Germline CDR1 LNHDA, CDR2 SQIVND (reference sequence). CDR3 residues: CASNPTGIASGNTIYF. The CDR3 DNA is TGTGCCAGTAACCCGACAGGGATCGCCTCTGGAAACACCATATATTTT.

The rearrangement joins TRBV27 to TRBJ2-3, with TRBD2 as a possible D gene (6 bases). The CDR3 length is 15 residues. V lost 4 bases and J 1 base, leaving 12 bases between the germline ends. Looked up from germline, CDR1 is MNHEY and CDR2 is SMNVEV (reference sequence). The chain's CDR3 is CASSSLGRRTDTQYF. Here the CDR3 DNA reads TGTGCCAGCAGTTCCCTCGGGAGACGCACAGATACGCAGTATTTT.

The rearrangement uses TRBV4-3 and TRBJ2-3; 14 bases map to TRBD2. Per the germline V gene, CDR1 is LGHNA and CDR2 is YSLEER. The CDR3 contains 20 residues. The J segment lost 0 bases and the V segment lost 2 bases, leaving 10 bases of the junction unmatched. The CDR3 DNA reads TGCGCCAGCAGCCAATTCCGGACTAGCGGGGGGCTAACTAGCACAGATACGCAGTATTTT. Translated: CASSQFRTSGGLTSTDTQYF.

The chain joins TRBV7-9 to TRBJ2-7, with a possible D match to TRBD1 (5 bases). CDR3 size: 12 residues. The germline gives CDR1 SEHNR, CDR2 FQNEAQ (reference sequence). With 5 bases removed from V and 2 bases from J, the gap between germline ends came to 7 bases. In nucleotides, the CDR3 is TGTGCCAGCAGCCCGACAGCCTACGAGCAGTACTTC. It yields the protein CASSPTAYEQYF.

The chain couples TRBV6-5 to TRBJ1-1; no clear D gene. The V end lost 5 bases, the J end lost 0 bases, and 13 bases lay between the germline ends. CDR3 length equals 15 residues. CDR1 is MNHEY, CDR2 SVGAGI, per germline. CDR3 region: CASSALSVMNTEAFF. The CDR3 coding sequence is TGTGCCAGCAGTGCGCTTTCCGTTATGAACACTGAAGCTTTCTTT.

Note on this clone: Other DNA sequences in the sample encode the same CDR3. The J gene is TRBJ1-6, the V gene TRBV9, with 7 bases that match TRBD1. The V gene end was trimmed by 5 bases and the J gene end by 0 bases; junction bases not matched to a gene: 11. CDR1 is SGDLS and CDR2 is YYNGEE in the germline V gene. The CDR3 loop spans 18 amino acids. CDR3 in amino acids: CASRGREEGASYNSPLHF. DNA of the CDR3: TGTGCCAGCAGAGGTAGGGAGGAGGGGGCCTCCTATAATTCACCCCTCCACTTT. Combining the CDR3 with reference TRBV9 and TRBJ1-6 gives the whole variable domain DSGVTQTPKHLITATGQRVTLRCSPRSGDLSVYWYQQSLDQGLQFLIQYYNGEERAKGNILERFSAQQFPDLHSELNLSSLELGDSALYFCASRGREEGASYNSPLHFGNGTRLTVT.

This clone was found once. V and J are TRBV10-2 and TRBJ1-2, with D unclear. V was clipped by 8 bases and J by 2 bases, with 6 bases between them. The CDR3 spans 11 residues. CDR1 is WSHSY, CDR2 SAAADI, per germline. The CDR3: CASGENYGYTF. In DNA, the CDR3 is TGCGCCAGCGGAGAAAACTATGGCTACACCTTC.

The genes are TRBV14 and TRBJ2-1; 9 nucleotides line up with TRBD2. The CDR3 loop spans 15 amino acids. Germline assignment: CDR1 SGHDN and CDR2 FVKESK. With V trimmed by 3 bases and J by 7 bases, 7 bases remained unmatched. CDR3 sequence (DNA): TGTGCCAGCAGCCAGCGACGCGGGAGGGCAAATGAGCAGTTCTTC. It yields the protein CASSQRRGRANEQFF.

This clone was seen a few times. V gene TRBV5-6 combines with J gene TRBJ1-1; no clear D. The CDR3 runs 16 residues. The germline V gene encodes CDR1 SGHDT and CDR2 YYEEEE. Trimming pared 5 bases from V and 4 bases from J, leaving 21 bases between. Written as DNA, the CDR3 is TGTGCCAGCAGTCTCCCTTTGAGGGCTAGTGGCACTGAAGCTTTCTTT. This sequence encodes CASSLPLRASGTEAFF.

This rearrangement joins TRBV29-1 to TRBJ2-7, with TRBD2 matching 11 bases. The CDR3 covers 13 residues. Per the germline V gene, CDR1 is SQVTM and CDR2 is ANQGSEA. The J segment lost 7 bases and the V segment lost 4 bases, leaving 6 bases of the junction unmatched. CDR3 protein: CSVVAGGVWEQYF. CDR3 nucleotides: TGCAGCGTTGTAGCGGGAGGGGTCTGGGAGCAGTACTTC.

The V gene is TRBV5-1, the J gene TRBJ1-1, with D hard to call. CDR1 and CDR2 (germline): SGHRS, YFSETQ. V was clipped by 4 bases and J by 2 bases, with 18 bases between them. The CDR3 runs to 16 residues. CDR3 nucleotides: TGCGCCAGCAGCCTGGAAGACCGTCGGAGAAACACTGAAGCTTTCTTT. Its protein is CASSLEDRRRNTEAFF.

The chain combines TRBV5-6 with TRBJ2-7; TRBD1 matches 7 bases. This CDR3 contains 15 residues. V shed 0 bases, J shed 1 base, and the junction held 4 bases outside the gene matches. From germline, CDR1 is SGHDT and CDR2 YYEEEE. CDR3 amino acids: CASSLASGQSYEQYF. In DNA form, the CDR3 reads TGTGCCAGCAGCTTGGCCTCGGGACAGTCCTACGAGCAGTACTTC.

V gene TRBV30 combines with J gene TRBJ1-2; 11 nucleotides match TRBD1. Germline CDR1 reads GTSNPN; CDR2 reads SVGIG (reference sequence). The CDR3 contains 15 residues. The ends lost 7 bases at V and 1 base at J; junction bases unmatched: 8. As DNA, the CDR3 is TGTGCCTCCCGGACAGGGGGCGCGTTTAACTATGGCTACACCTTC. Its translation: CASRTGGAFNYGYTF.

This clone was seen a few times. This chain links TRBV27 with TRBJ2-2, with 7 bases identical to TRBD1. The CDR3 length is 13 residues. The V gene end was trimmed by 8 bases and the J gene end by 2 bases; junction bases not matched to a gene: 2. CDR1 MNHEY and CDR2 SMNVEV come from the germline V gene (reference sequence). This CDR3 is CASRDSNTGELFF. The CDR3, as DNA: TGTGCCAGCCGGGACAGCAACACCGGGGAGCTGTTTTTT.

The table lists this clone with a few counts. The chain combines TRBV18 with TRBJ1-2; 7 bases are shared with TRBD1. CDR3 length: 15 residues. Losses at the gene ends were 2 bases for V and 8 bases for J; bases not matched to a gene: 11. Germline V gene lookup returns CDR1 KGHSH and CDR2 LQKENI. The CDR3 loop reads CASSPDLDREIGYTF. The CDR3 nucleotides are TGTGCCAGCTCACCAGATCTTGACAGGGAGATCGGCTACACCTTC.

CDR3 protein: CASSPGPGQTYEQYF. CDR3 nucleotides: TGTGCCAGCAGCCCTGGCCCGGGACAGACCTACGAGCAGTACTTC. The rearrangement links TRBV14 to TRBJ2-7; 7 bases are a match to TRBD1. The CDR3 is 15 amino acids. Germline assignment: CDR1 SGHDN and CDR2 FVKESK. Trimming took 4 bases from V and 2 from J; bases not matched to a gene: 8.

This clone occurred many times. The chain has TRBV6-4 and TRBJ1-2, with D tentatively TRBD1 (5 bases). This CDR3 has 13 residues. Germline V gene data show CDR1 as MRHNA and CDR2 as SNTAGT. Trimming took off 3 bases at V and 2 bases at J, with 7 bases between the two ends. The CDR3 loop is CASSERGNYGYTF. CDR3 DNA sequence: TGTGCCAGCAGTGAGCGGGGCAACTATGGCTACACCTTC.

V gene TRBV28 combines with J gene TRBJ1-1; 7 nucleotides line up with TRBD1. CDR3 size: 16 residues. The ends lost 2 bases at V and 6 bases at J; junction bases unmatched: 12. Looked up from germline, CDR1 is MDHEN and CDR2 is SYDVKM. The CDR3 loop is CASSLKPSRGSPEAFF. The DNA for the CDR3 is TGTGCCAGCAGTTTAAAACCGTCCAGGGGGTCCCCTGAAGCTTTCTTT.

This chain links TRBV6-5 with TRBJ1-2; possible D gene TRBD1, 5 bases. The CDR3 is made up of 15 amino acids. The V and J ends lost 0 bases and 0 bases respectively, with 8 bases between them. CDR1 is MNHEY and CDR2 is SVGAGI in the germline V gene. CDR3 sequence: CASSYSGGSNYGYTF. CDR3 nucleotides: TGTGCCAGCAGTTACTCGGGGGGTTCTAACTATGGCTACACCTTC.

This clone appeared once. The rearrangement links TRBV18 to TRBJ2-7, with a weak D call TRBD2 (6 bases). CDR1 and CDR2 from the germline V gene are KGHSH and LQKENI. The CDR3 covers 14 residues. Trimming took 3 bases from V and 2 from J, leaving 11 bases between them. CDR3 nucleotides: TGTGCCAGCTCACCGGCGGGACGGACCTACGAGCAGTACTTC. Protein sequence: CASSPAGRTYEQYF.

The V call is TRBV29-1, the J call TRBJ1-1, with D perhaps matching TRBD1 (6 bases). V was pared by 6 bases and J by 4 bases, with 12 bases between. Germline V gene data show CDR1 as SQVTM and CDR2 as ANQGSEA. The CDR3 sequence is 12 residues long. CDR3: CSVQGWSTEAFF. The CDR3 coding sequence is TGCAGCGTCCAGGGGTGGAGCACTGAAGCTTTCTTT.

This clone has only a few counts. Different DNA sequences within this sample yield the same CDR3. The rearrangement uses TRBV25-1 and TRBJ1-6; 7 bases align to TRBD1. The CDR3 runs to 14 residues. Looked up from germline, CDR1 is MGHDK and CDR2 is SYGVNS. The J segment lost 5 bases and the V segment lost 5 bases, leaving 3 bases of the junction unmatched. The CDR3 spells CASSWDRDNSPLHF. The CDR3 bases are TGTGCCAGCAGTTGGGACAGAGATAATTCACCCCTCCACTTT.